What follows are 30 T cell receptor beta chains derived from one specimen sequenced in a study of cytomegalovirus exposure and HLA in healthy donors. PCR amplification relied on 60 Vbeta primers (plus 13 Jbeta primers). The table came from immunoSEQ multiplex PCR; TCRdb's copy has only in-frame clones and leaves some out. The profile shows roughly 140,000 clones, around a tenth of them singletons. Sequencing input: PBMCs. Receptor source: a male donor in good health and CMV-seronegative.

This clone was seen a few times. The chain joins TRBV7-9 to TRBJ1-1; D remains unclear. Between the trimmed V and J ends, which lost 2 bases and 1 base, there was a span of 17 bases. The CDR3 sequence is 17 residues long. The germline CDR1 and CDR2 sequences are SEHNR and FQNEAQ (reference sequence). CDR3 sequence reads: CASSLSRFLEANTEAFF. For the CDR3, the DNA is TGTGCCAGCAGCTTATCACGCTTTTTGGAGGCGAACACTGAAGCTTTCTTT.

This clone was seen a handful of times. The V and J genes are TRBV9 and TRBJ1-3; weak D call: TRBD1 (5 bases). The V end lost 1 base, the J end lost 0 bases, and 8 bases lay between the germline ends. The CDR3 has 15 amino acids. Germline-derived CDR1 and CDR2 are SGDLS and YYNGEE. The CDR3 spells CASSVMDNSGNTIYF. CDR3 nucleotide sequence: TGTGCCAGCAGCGTAATGGACAACTCTGGAAACACCATATATTTT.

The genes are TRBV9 and TRBJ1-4, with D perhaps TRBD1 (6 bases). The CDR3 has 16 amino acids. Germline V CDR1 and CDR2: SGDLS, YYNGEE. Trimming stripped 3 bases from V and 0 bases from J, with 12 bases between. Written as DNA, the CDR3 is TGTGCCAGCAGCGCACAGGACAGTGCAACTAATGAAAAACTGTTTTTT. Its translation is CASSAQDSATNEKLFF.

The sample holds a few counts of this clone. The chain is built from TRBV4-2 and TRBJ1-4; no firm D call. V was trimmed by 0 bases and J by 7 bases, leaving 18 bases between them. From germline, CDR1 is LGHNA and CDR2 YNFKEQ. CDR3 size: 17 residues. Here the CDR3 reads CASSQETQRAEGEKLFF. In DNA form, the CDR3 reads TGTGCCAGCAGCCAAGAGACACAGAGGGCGGAAGGTGAAAAACTGTTTTTT.

This clone was observed a handful of times. V and J are TRBV7-4 and TRBJ1-1; D possibly corresponds to TRBD1 (5 bases). The V and J ends lost 1 base and 6 bases respectively, with 6 bases between them. Germline V gene lookup returns CDR1 SGHVT and CDR2 SQSDAQ. This CDR3 has 12 residues. CDR3 loop: CASSLEGPEAFF. Here the CDR3 DNA reads TGTGCCAGCAGCTTAGAGGGGCCTGAAGCTTTCTTT.

This clone came up a few times. This chain uses TRBV5-6 with TRBJ2-5, with TRBD1 identical over 9 bases. The V and J ends lost 3 bases and 5 bases, in that order; junction bases with no gene match: 2. Germline V gene sequence: CDR1 SGHDT, CDR2 YYEEEE. This CDR3 has 13 residues. The CDR3 protein is CASSWTGAETQYF. DNA for the CDR3: TGTGCCAGCAGCTGGACAGGGGCGGAGACCCAGTACTTC.

This clone was detected a few times. The chain links TRBV29-1 to TRBJ2-1; 10 nucleotides match TRBD2. This CDR3 has 16 amino acids. V trimming: 5 bases; J trimming: 9 bases; junction bases outside the gene matches: 16. CDR1 is SQVTM and CDR2 is ANQGSEA in the germline V gene. The CDR3 is CSVQRASSGGRGEQFF. CDR3 nucleotides: TGCAGCGTTCAACGAGCCTCTAGCGGGGGCCGGGGTGAGCAGTTCTTC.

V and J are TRBV28 and TRBJ1-5, with a weak D call TRBD1 (6 bases). The CDR3 is 16 residues long. Germline values: CDR1 MDHEN, CDR2 SYDVKM. Trimming stripped 6 bases from V and 7 bases from J, with 22 bases between. In DNA, the CDR3 is TGTGCCAGCAGGCCACGCAGGGGCGCACTTCCCCAGCCCCAGCATTTT. It codes for CASRPRRGALPQPQHF.

This clone occurred a few times. The chain has TRBV6-5 and TRBJ2-1, with a weak D call TRBD2 (5 bases). The CDR3 runs 15 residues. Germline lookup yields CDR1 MNHEY and CDR2 SVGAGI. V lost 2 bases and J lost 4, with 12 bases in between. The CDR3 loop reads CASSYGGSPYNEQFF. The CDR3 DNA reads as TGTGCCAGCAGTTACGGCGGGTCTCCTTACAATGAGCAGTTCTTC.

This clone was counted a few times. V gene TRBV28 combines with J gene TRBJ2-3, with 9 bases identical to TRBD1. Looked up from germline, CDR1 is MDHEN and CDR2 is SYDVKM. The CDR3 has 15 amino acids. The trim removed 7 bases at V and 8 bases at J, leaving 13 bases unmatched. The CDR3 sequence is CASTPGGQGVTTQYF. CDR3 nucleotide sequence: TGTGCCAGCACCCCAGGGGGACAGGGTGTGACTACGCAGTATTTT.

This clone turned up a few times. The chain links TRBV29-1 to TRBJ1-5; a possible D gene is TRBD1 (5 bases). V lost 6 bases to trimming and J lost 0 bases, with 12 bases between them. The germline V gene encodes CDR1 SQVTM and CDR2 ANQGSEA. The CDR3 has 14 amino acids. Here the CDR3 reads CSVLTVYSNQPQHF. The CDR3 DNA is TGCAGCGTCTTGACAGTCTATAGCAATCAGCCCCAGCATTTT.

This clone was counted between two and nine times. The chain uses TRBV4-2 and TRBJ2-1, with 7 positions matching TRBD2. Germline V CDR1 and CDR2: LGHNA, YNFKEQ. The CDR3 runs 18 residues. Trimming at V came to 0 bases and at J to 5 bases, leaving 13 bases not matched to a gene. The CDR3 bases are TGTGCCAGCAGCCAAGAAGTGCCGCTAGCGGAGCCGCACAATGAGCAGTTCTTC. Its protein is CASSQEVPLAEPHNEQFF.

This clone was seen a few times. This chain connects TRBV7-8 to TRBJ2-4; 10 nucleotides align to TRBD1. V was pared by 0 bases and J by 7 bases, with 9 bases of the junction left unmatched. The CDR3 contains 17 residues. Germline loops: CDR1 SGHVS, CDR2 FQNEAQ. The DNA of the CDR3 is TGTGCCAGCAGCTTAGCCCCAAGACAGGGGGCGATCAACATTCAGTACTTC. This translates into CASSLAPRQGAINIQYF.

This clone was seen a handful of times. The chain joins TRBV19 to TRBJ1-1; D remains ambiguous. CDR3 length: 14 amino acids. CDR1 LNHDA and CDR2 SQIVND come from the germline V gene (reference sequence). V dropped 2 bases and J dropped 1 base, with 8 bases sitting between them. The CDR3 protein is CASSILEENTEAFF. DNA of the CDR3: TGTGCCAGTAGTATATTAGAGGAGAACACTGAAGCTTTCTTT.

This clone was picked up a small number of times. The chain combines TRBV28 with TRBJ2-7; no clear D gene. With 2 bases removed from V and 2 bases from J, the gap between germline ends came to 10 bases. Per germline, CDR1 MDHEN and CDR2 SYDVKM. This CDR3 contains 14 residues. CDR3 in DNA: TGTGCCAGCAGTTTAAAGGCGGAAACCTACGAGCAGTACTTC. Amino acid sequence: CASSLKAETYEQYF.

There are a few counts of this clone. The V and J genes are TRBV2 and TRBJ1-6, with D possibly matching TRBD1 (5 bases). CDR1 is SNHLY, CDR2 FYNNEI, per germline. Trimming took off 7 bases at V and 7 bases at J, with 14 bases between the two ends. This CDR3 has 14 amino acids. CDR3 nucleotides: TGTGCCAGCACTCTGACAGAAAGAAATTCACCCCTCCACTTT. Its protein is CASTLTERNSPLHF.

The gene calls are TRBV7-2 and TRBJ1-2, with D perhaps matching TRBD1 (5 bases). Germline-derived CDR1 and CDR2 are SGHTA and FQGNSA. Deletions cut 1 base from V and 7 bases from J, with 13 bases between. The CDR3 loop spans 14 amino acids. The chain's CDR3 is CASSLGTGSGGYTF. The CDR3 DNA reads TGTGCCAGCAGCTTAGGTACAGGTAGTGGTGGCTACACCTTC.

This clone was seen only a few times. The V call is TRBV9, the J call TRBJ1-1; D possibly corresponds to TRBD1 (5 bases). CDR1 and CDR2 (germline): SGDLS, YYNGEE. The CDR3 has 17 residues. Trimming cost V 0 bases and J 2 bases, with 17 bases left between them. CDR3 coding DNA: TGTGCCAGCAGCGTAGAGGCCCGGACAAGGGGAAACACTGAAGCTTTCTTT. Its protein product is CASSVEARTRGNTEAFF. Full variable domain (missing parts from reference TRBV9 and TRBJ1-1): DSGVTQTPKHLITATGQRVTLRCSPRSGDLSVYWYQQSLDQGLQFLIQYYNGEERAKGNILERFSAQQFPDLHSELNLSSLELGDSALYFCASSVEARTRGNTEAFFGQGTRLTVV.

The chain uses TRBV7-8 and TRBJ1-2; TRBD1 aligns across 10 bases. The CDR3 covers 15 residues. Trimming took 1 base from V and 7 from J; bases not matched to a gene: 6. Germline V gene data show CDR1 as SGHVS and CDR2 as FQNEAQ. The CDR3 nucleotides are TGTGCCAGCAGCTTAGATGACAGGGGGCTGGGTGGCTACACCTTC. Translating gives CASSLDDRGLGGYTF.

This clone was counted a few times. The V and J genes are TRBV7-3 and TRBJ2-1, with a possible D match to TRBD1 (6 bases). The germline CDR1 and CDR2 sequences are SGHTA and FQGTGA. The CDR3 has 15 residues. Between the trimmed V and J ends, which lost 3 bases and 6 bases, there was a span of 15 bases. The CDR3 loop reads CASSLGDIRPNEQFF. CDR3 sequence (DNA): TGTGCCAGCAGCTTGGGGGACATCCGACCCAATGAGCAGTTCTTC. Full variable domain (rest looked up from reference TRBV7-3 and TRBJ2-1): GAGVSQTPSNKVTEKGKYVELRCDPISGHTALYWYRQSLGQGPEFLIYFQGTGAADDSGLPNDRFFAVRPEGSVSTLKIQRTERGDSAVYLCASSLGDIRPNEQFFGPGTRLTVL.

This clone was counted between two and nine times. CDR3 protein: CASSLWDRMNTEAFF. The DNA for the CDR3 is TGTGCCAGCAGCTTGTGGGACAGAATGAACACTGAAGCTTTCTTT. The gene calls are TRBV5-6 and TRBJ1-1; 7 bases are shared with TRBD1. The ends lost 1 base at V and 0 bases at J; junction bases unmatched: 3. The CDR3 extends over 15 amino acids. Looked up from germline, CDR1 is SGHDT and CDR2 is YYEEEE.

This clone was counted only a few times. In nucleotides, the CDR3 is TGTGCCAGCGGTAAAGGGACAGATGCCTACGAGCAGTACTTC. It translates to CASGKGTDAYEQYF. The chain employs TRBV27 and TRBJ2-7, with 7 bases matching TRBD1. There are 14 residues in the CDR3. Losses at the gene ends were 8 bases for V and 2 bases for J; bases not matched to a gene: 9. Germline-derived CDR1 and CDR2 are MNHEY and SMNVEV (reference sequence).

The table lists this clone with a few counts. This sequence joins TRBV5-6 and TRBJ2-5; 12 bases agree with TRBD2. The J segment lost 5 bases and the V segment lost 0 bases, leaving 2 bases of the junction unmatched. There are 15 residues in the CDR3. Germline V CDR1 and CDR2: SGHDT, YYEEEE. The CDR3 here is CASSLGLAGEETQYF. The DNA for the CDR3 is TGTGCCAGCAGCTTGGGACTAGCGGGAGAGGAGACCCAGTACTTC.

This sequence joins TRBV5-1 and TRBJ2-1; 9 nucleotides agree with TRBD1. The germline gives CDR1 SGHRS, CDR2 YFSETQ. This CDR3 has 13 amino acids. V dropped 4 bases and J dropped 8; count of bases not matched to a gene: 4. The CDR3 DNA sequence: TGCGCCAGCAGCCCCCGGACAGGGGATGAGCAGTTCTTC. Translating gives CASSPRTGDEQFF.

J is TRBJ1-3 and V is TRBV21-1; TRBD1, the table's D call, was not compared with the DNA. TRBV21-1 constitutes a pseudogene. The CDR3 spans 19 residues. The CDR3 nucleotides read TGTGCCAGCAGCAAAGAACGGACAGGGCCCCTTAGCTCTGGAAACACCATATATTTT. This encodes CASSKERTGPLSSGNTIYF.

This clone was counted once. A read error is likely, as this CDR3 ends without the conserved phenylalanine or tryptophan. The DNA is left out, because the CDR3 cannot be placed on it with certainty; the CDR3 is given as TCRdb lists it. The chain uses TRBV28 and TRBJ1-1; the table's D gene call, TRBD1, was not cross checked with the DNA. The CDR3 has 12 residues if both end residues are counted. The V gene's germline CDR1 is MDHEN and CDR2 SYDVKM. The CDR3 here is CASSLLAGSSFL.

This clone has a handful of counts. This chain joins TRBV7-2 and TRBJ2-7; 7 nucleotides agree with TRBD2. The CDR3 spans 15 residues. In germline, CDR1 is SGHTA, CDR2 FQGNSA. V gave up 3 bases and J gave up 1 base; unmatched junction bases: 6. The CDR3 is CASSFLAGASYEQYF. CDR3 in DNA: TGTGCCAGCAGCTTTTTGGCGGGAGCGTCCTACGAGCAGTACTTC.

The sample holds a few counts of this clone. The chain employs TRBV7-3 and TRBJ2-1; TRBD2 agrees at 10 bases. The V segment lost 8 bases and the J segment 2 bases; nucleotides outside the gene matches: 3. Looked up from germline, CDR1 is SGHTA and CDR2 is FQGTGA. The CDR3 consists of 14 residues. The CDR3 sequence: CASCLAGAYNEQFF. CDR3 coding DNA: TGTGCCAGCTGTCTAGCGGGAGCCTACAATGAGCAGTTCTTC. Looking up the rest from reference TRBV7-3 and TRBJ2-1 gives the full variable domain: GAGVSQTPSNKVTEKGKYVELRCDPISGHTALYWYRQSLGQGPEFLIYFQGTGAADDSGLPNDRFFAVRPEGSVSTLKIQRTERGDSAVYLCASCLAGAYNEQFFGPGTRLTVL.

The chain couples TRBV5-4 to TRBJ1-2, with 8 bases lining up with TRBD1. Looked up from germline, CDR1 is SGHNT and CDR2 is YYREEE (reference sequence). V was pared by 0 bases and J by 4 bases, with 5 bases of the junction left unmatched. The CDR3 spans 15 residues. CDR3 sequence reads: CASSLVGGTGYGYTF. The CDR3 nucleotides are TGTGCCAGCAGCTTGGTTGGCGGGACAGGCTATGGCTACACCTTC. Variable domain in full (rest from reference TRBV5-4 and TRBJ1-2): ETGVTQSPTHLIKTRGQQVTLRCSSQSGHNTVSWYQQALGQGPQFIFQYYREEENGRGNFPPRFSGLQFPNYSSELNVNALELDDSALYLCASSLVGGTGYGYTFGSGTRLTVV.

This clone was seen only a few times. This rearrangement joins TRBV7-2 to TRBJ1-2; 8 bases fit TRBD1. Looked up from germline, CDR1 is SGHTA and CDR2 is FQGNSA. The CDR3 covers 13 residues. The junction had 4 bases not matched to a gene; V was cut back by 6 bases and J by 4 bases. CDR3 sequence reads: CASSSDRGYGYTF. The CDR3 nucleotides are TGTGCCAGCAGTTCCGACAGGGGCTATGGCTACACCTTC.